This T cell receptor beta chain stems from a study of blood T cell repertoires in COVID-19. Study-wide background: The origin of the acute and convalescent COVID-19 samples was the United States, Italy and Spain. PBMCs, B-cell-depleted T cells, or T cells were the source of the cDNA or gDNA that made up the material.

TCRdb's copy holds only in-frame clones and misses some; the assay was immunoSEQ multiplex PCR. The repertoire holds fewer than 35,000 clones, 89% seen once, with under 30% in the top ten. The sequencing sample was made of peripheral blood. This TCR derives from a man older than 75 with acute or convalescent COVID-19.

The CDR3 reads CASSTPGQPSYEQYF. In DNA form, the CDR3 reads TGTGCCAGCAGCACTCCGGGACAGCCCTCCTACGAGCAGTACTTC. The chain couples TRBV5-4 to TRBJ2-7; TRBD1 matches 7 bases. V trimming: 4 bases; J trimming: 0 bases; junction bases outside the gene matches: 7. The CDR3 loop spans 15 amino acids. Germline V CDR1 and CDR2: SGHNT, YYREEE (reference sequence).